Below, 18 T cell receptor beta chains from the same sample are listed, as sequenced in a study of blood T cells in healthy people across ages. Next came a second PCR, run for about 7 to 11 cycles, which used a sample-barcoded 5' primer along with a J-beta primer mix. One entry per CDR3 protein results from TCRdb running MiXCR on the 5' RACE reads. The sample yields 920,000 or so distinct CDR3 sequences, more than 35% seen once. Sequenced input: blood. The receptors were gathered from a woman aged 55-70 years in good health.

The J gene is TRBJ2-7, the V gene TRBV20-1, with a possible D match to TRBD2 (5 bases). The CDR3 runs to 13 residues. V was cut by 6 bases and J by 4 bases, with 16 bases left in between. Germline loops: CDR1 DFQATT, CDR2 SNEGSKA (reference sequence). The CDR3: CSAPKGRGYEQYF. CDR3 nucleotide sequence: TGCAGTGCCCCCAAAGGGAGAGGGTACGAGCAGTACTTC.

CDR3 amino acids: CAISESSMNTEAFF. CDR3 sequence (DNA): TGTGCCATCAGTGAGTCGTCCATGAACACTGAAGCTTTCTTT. The chain employs TRBV10-3 and TRBJ1-1; no clear D. Germline CDR1 ENHRY, CDR2 SYGVKD. The CDR3 is 14 amino acids. The V end was cut by 0 bases, the J end by 0 bases, with 5 bases between.

V usage is TRBV4-1 and J usage is TRBJ2-3; TRBD1 is a possible D gene (5 bases). Trimming took 1 base from V and 3 from J, leaving 14 bases between them. This CDR3 comprises 16 residues. Per the germline V gene, CDR1 is MGHRA and CDR2 is YSYEKL. Written as DNA, the CDR3 is TGCGCCAGCAGCCAAGGCCAGGGTCTTAGTACAGATACGCAGTATTTT. The encoded protein is CASSQGQGLSTDTQYF.

The chain employs TRBV6-5 and TRBJ2-3; 10 bases agree with TRBD2. Germline CDR1 is MNHEY and CDR2 is SVGAGI. Trimming at V came to 7 bases and at J to 5 bases, leaving 6 bases not matched to a gene. The CDR3 sequence is 14 residues long. The CDR3 reads CASKREGRGDTQYF. The CDR3 nucleotides are TGTGCCAGCAAGCGGGAGGGCCGTGGAGATACGCAGTATTTT.

This clonotype has just a few counts. The rearrangement uses TRBV5-1 and TRBJ2-7; a possible D gene is TRBD1 (6 bases). The CDR3 is 14 amino acids. Per germline, CDR1 SGHRS and CDR2 YFSETQ. Trimming stripped 1 base from V and 3 bases from J, with 11 bases between. The CDR3 region is CASSLKGVGYEQYF. The CDR3 DNA is TGCGCCAGCAGCTTGAAGGGGGTGGGCTACGAGCAGTACTTC.

The J gene is TRBJ2-7, the V gene TRBV29-1; possible D gene TRBD1, 7 bases. V was pared by 7 bases and J by 2 bases, with 15 bases between. Germline V gene sequence: CDR1 SQVTM, CDR2 ANQGSEA. This CDR3 has 13 amino acids. The CDR3: CSAQGGLTYEQYF. Written as DNA, the CDR3 is TGCAGCGCTCAGGGGGGACTCACCTACGAGCAGTACTTC.

This chain links TRBV7-2 with TRBJ2-3; the match to TRBD2 covers 7 bases. CDR1 and CDR2 (germline): SGHTA, FQGNSA. The CDR3 is made up of 13 amino acids. V shed 1 base and J 8 bases; nucleotides not matched to a gene: 3. The CDR3 nucleotides are TGTGCCAGCAGCTTAGGGGGGGGGAGTACGCAGTATTTT. It translates to CASSLGGGSTQYF.

The rearrangement uses TRBV24-1 and TRBJ1-2; D is perhaps TRBD1 (6 bases). Germline CDR1 and CDR2: KGHDR and SFDVKD. The CDR3 loop spans 17 amino acids. Trimming left V 3 bases short and J 0 bases short, with 16 bases between. CDR3 sequence reads: CATSDTRADSPNYGYTF. DNA for the CDR3: TGTGCCACCAGTGATACAAGGGCGGACAGCCCTAACTATGGCTACACCTTC.

The chain recombines TRBV5-1 with TRBJ2-1, with D hard to call. The germline V and J ends were trimmed by 0 bases and 13 bases, with 17 bases remaining between them. CDR3 length equals 14 residues. Germline values: CDR1 SGHRS, CDR2 YFSETQ. CDR3 bases: TGCGCCAGCAGCTTGGCTAGTAGGCAGCCCTCTCAGTTCTTC. Its protein product is CASSLASRQPSQFF.

The V gene is TRBV10-2, the J gene TRBJ2-3, with a weak D call TRBD2 (6 bases). The germline CDR1 and CDR2 sequences are WSHSY and SAAADI. V was pared by 6 bases and J by 6 bases, with 16 bases between. The CDR3 runs 14 residues. The DNA of the CDR3 is TGCGCCAGCAGCGGGAGTAACTCTTGGGATACGCAGTATTTT. This translates into CASSGSNSWDTQYF.

The rearrangement uses TRBV7-3 and TRBJ2-5; 7 bases match TRBD2. V trimming: 4 bases; J trimming: 5 bases; junction bases outside the gene matches: 7. There are 14 residues in the CDR3. Looked up from germline, CDR1 is SGHTA and CDR2 is FQGTGA. CDR3 DNA: TGTGCCAGCAGCTCTGGACTAGGCCTGGAGACCCAGTACTTC. Encoded protein: CASSSGLGLETQYF.

This chain uses TRBV5-1 with TRBJ2-7, with a weak D call TRBD2 (6 bases). Trimming pared 3 bases from V and 0 bases from J, leaving 16 bases between. CDR3 length equals 16 residues. The germline V gene encodes CDR1 SGHRS and CDR2 YFSETQ. CDR3 residues: CASSSGLLEVSYEQYF. In DNA, the CDR3 is TGCGCCAGCAGCTCGGGACTCTTGGAGGTCTCCTACGAGCAGTACTTC. Combining the CDR3 with reference TRBV5-1 and TRBJ2-7 gives the whole variable domain KAGVTQTPRYLIKTRGQQVTLSCSPISGHRSVSWYQQTPGQGLQFLFEYFSETQRNKGNFPGRFSGRQFSNSRSEMNVSTLELGDSALYLCASSSGLLEVSYEQYFGPGTRLTVT.

Only a few counts were recorded for this clonotype. The chain couples TRBV20-1 to TRBJ2-1; TRBD2 matches 13 bases. CDR3 length: 15 amino acids. With V trimmed by 6 bases and J by 9 bases, 11 bases remained unmatched. CDR1 is DFQATT and CDR2 is SNEGSKA in the germline V gene (reference sequence). CDR3 region: CSAVPLAGGLVEQFF. The CDR3 coding sequence is TGCAGTGCCGTCCCACTAGCGGGAGGGTTGGTTGAGCAGTTCTTC.

The chain recombines TRBV12-3 or TRBV12-4 with TRBJ2-5; D could derive from TRBD1 or TRBD2 (5 bases each). TRBJ2-7 explains the end of the DNA better; the J call may be wrong. There are 13 residues in the CDR3. In nucleotides, the CDR3 is TGTGCCAGCCGCCGCCTCGGGACCGACGAGCAGTACTTC. Its protein is CASRRLGTDEQYF.

Of note for this clonotype: A much larger clone differs from this one at a single base, so this may be a read error. This chain uses TRBV28 with TRBJ2-7, with D perhaps TRBD1 (6 bases). V was clipped by 6 bases and J by 3 bases, with 9 bases between them. In germline, CDR1 is MDHEN, CDR2 SYDVKM. This CDR3 is 12 amino acids long. The CDR3 sequence is CASRLQGYEQYF. The CDR3 DNA is TGTGCCAGCAGGTTACAGGGCTACGAGCAGTACTTC.

This clonotype was detected only a few times. This chain joins TRBV27 and TRBJ1-4, with D possibly being TRBD1 (5 bases). Per germline, CDR1 MNHEY and CDR2 SMNVEV (reference sequence). The CDR3 covers 14 residues. Trimming took off 3 bases at V and 6 bases at J, with 11 bases between the two ends. The CDR3 DNA reads as TGTGCCAGCAGTTTCCGGGGGGGATATGAAAAACTGTTTTTT. It translates to CASSFRGGYEKLFF.

This clonotype turned up a few times. V usage is TRBV7-9 and J usage is TRBJ2-3; TRBD2 might be the D (5 bases). CDR3 length equals 16 residues. CDR1 and CDR2 from the germline V gene are SEHNR and FQNEAQ (reference sequence). V was trimmed by 5 bases and J by 1 base, leaving 16 bases between them. The CDR3 bases are TGTGCCAGCAGCCCCCCGGGCGGGCGGGGCACAGATACGCAGTATTTT. It codes for CASSPPGGRGTDTQYF.

V usage is TRBV6-1 and J usage is TRBJ1-5; the match to TRBD1 covers 8 bases. J gave up 5 bases and V 5 bases, and 8 bases lay outside the gene matches. Germline V gene lookup returns CDR1 MNHNS and CDR2 SASEGT. The CDR3 spans 15 residues. The CDR3 DNA follows: TGTGCCAGCAGTAGATCAGGGGGCGCGGATCAGCCCCAGCATTTT. Translated, it gives CASSRSGGADQPQHF.